This T cell receptor (beta chain) is drawn from a study of shared clonotypes between healthy human individuals. Overall study: Plates per donor: three CD4 naive, three CD4 memory, two CD8 naive, one CD8 memory.

This table comes from immunoSEQ multiplex PCR, and its TCRdb copy is limited to in-frame clones, with some not included. The repertoire holds fewer than 350,000 clones, roughly 91% seen once, with 15% to 20% in the top ten. As regards this clone: Its antigen is unknown.

The CDR3 is 18 amino acids. Germline assignment: CDR1 MGHRA and CDR2 YSYEKL. V dropped 1 base and J dropped 3; count of bases not matched to a gene: 10. Study-wide findings and caveats: It was only blood that was sampled, and tissue repertoires likely differ.

This chain connects TRBV4-1 to TRBJ2-3; 10 bases map to TRBD2. The source material was memory CD8+ T cells sorted from blood. Documented subset: CD45RO+ cells pooled with CCR7-negative TemRA cells. The TCR sequence derives from a man aged 18 to 29 in good health. The CDR3 reads CASSQAIAGGLATDTQYF. As DNA, the CDR3 is TGCGCCAGCAGCCAAGCCATAGCGGGGGGCCTAGCAACAGATACGCAGTATTTT.